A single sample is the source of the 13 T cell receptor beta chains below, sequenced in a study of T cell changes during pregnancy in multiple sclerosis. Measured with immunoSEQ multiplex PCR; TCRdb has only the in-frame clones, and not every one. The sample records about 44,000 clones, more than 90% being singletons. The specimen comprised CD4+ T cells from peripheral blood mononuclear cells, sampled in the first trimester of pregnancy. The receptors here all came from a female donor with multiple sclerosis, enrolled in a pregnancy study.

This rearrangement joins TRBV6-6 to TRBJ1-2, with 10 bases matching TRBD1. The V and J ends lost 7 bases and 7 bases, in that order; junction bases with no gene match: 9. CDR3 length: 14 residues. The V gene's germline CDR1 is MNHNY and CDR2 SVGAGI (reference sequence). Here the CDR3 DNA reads TGTGCCAGCAAAGCCCGACAGGGGGCTCGTGGCTACACCTTC. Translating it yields CASKARQGARGYTF.

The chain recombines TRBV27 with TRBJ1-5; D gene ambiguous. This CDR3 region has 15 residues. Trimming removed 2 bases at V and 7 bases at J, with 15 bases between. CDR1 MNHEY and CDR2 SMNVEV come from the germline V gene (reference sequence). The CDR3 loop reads CASSLDWQAYQPQHF. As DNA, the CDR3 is TGTGCCAGCAGTTTAGACTGGCAAGCTTACCAGCCCCAGCATTTT.

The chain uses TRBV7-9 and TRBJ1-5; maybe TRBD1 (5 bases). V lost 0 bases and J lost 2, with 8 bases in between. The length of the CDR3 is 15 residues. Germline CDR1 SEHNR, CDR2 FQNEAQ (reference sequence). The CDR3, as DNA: TGTGCCAGCAGCTTAGCCGGGGGTGGCAATCAGCCCCAGCATTTT. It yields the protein CASSLAGGGNQPQHF.

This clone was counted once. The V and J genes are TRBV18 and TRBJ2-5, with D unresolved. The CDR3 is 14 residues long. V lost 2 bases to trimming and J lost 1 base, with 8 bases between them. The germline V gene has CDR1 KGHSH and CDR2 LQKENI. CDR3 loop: CASSPGQTQETQYF. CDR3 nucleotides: TGTGCCAGCTCACCAGGGCAAACCCAAGAGACCCAGTACTTC.

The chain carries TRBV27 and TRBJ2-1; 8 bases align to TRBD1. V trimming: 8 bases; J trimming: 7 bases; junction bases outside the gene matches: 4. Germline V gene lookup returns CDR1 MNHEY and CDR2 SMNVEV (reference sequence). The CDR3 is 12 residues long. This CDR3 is CASRDRLNEQFF. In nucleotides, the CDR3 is TGTGCCAGCCGGGACAGGTTGAATGAGCAGTTCTTC.

CDR3 nucleotides: TGTGCCAGCAGTGAAAAGTCGTCAGGGGCCGGCTACGAGCAGTACTTC. Its translation: CASSEKSSGAGYEQYF. This chain connects TRBV6-1 to TRBJ2-7, with D perhaps matching TRBD1 (6 bases). The V end lost 2 bases, the J end lost 3 bases, and 17 bases lay between the germline ends. Germline CDR1 and CDR2: MNHNS and SASEGT. The CDR3 runs to 16 residues.

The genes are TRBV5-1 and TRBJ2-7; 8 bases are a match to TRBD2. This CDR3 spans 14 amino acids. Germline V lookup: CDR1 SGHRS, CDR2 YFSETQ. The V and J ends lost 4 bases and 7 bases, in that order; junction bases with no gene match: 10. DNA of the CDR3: TGCGCCAGCAGCCGAGGGACTAGTTCCCTTGAGCAGTACTTC. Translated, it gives CASSRGTSSLEQYF.

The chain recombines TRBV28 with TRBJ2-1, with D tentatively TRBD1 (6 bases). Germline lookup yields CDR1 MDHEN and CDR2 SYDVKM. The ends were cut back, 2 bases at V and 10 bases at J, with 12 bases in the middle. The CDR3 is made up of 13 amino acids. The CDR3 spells CASSLVGAVEQFF. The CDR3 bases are TGTGCCAGCAGTTTAGTGGGGGCCGTCGAGCAGTTCTTC.

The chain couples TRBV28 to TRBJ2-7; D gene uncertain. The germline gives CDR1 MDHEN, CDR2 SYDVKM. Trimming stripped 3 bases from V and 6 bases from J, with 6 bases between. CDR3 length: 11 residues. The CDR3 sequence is CASSLFLEQYF. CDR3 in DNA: TGTGCCAGCAGTTTGTTCCTCGAGCAGTACTTC.

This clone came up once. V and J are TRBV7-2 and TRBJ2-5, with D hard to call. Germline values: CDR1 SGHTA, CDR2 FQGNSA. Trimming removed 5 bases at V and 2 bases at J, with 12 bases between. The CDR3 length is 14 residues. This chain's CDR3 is CASSPWYGQETQYF. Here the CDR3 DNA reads TGTGCCAGCAGCCCCTGGTACGGGCAAGAGACCCAGTACTTC.

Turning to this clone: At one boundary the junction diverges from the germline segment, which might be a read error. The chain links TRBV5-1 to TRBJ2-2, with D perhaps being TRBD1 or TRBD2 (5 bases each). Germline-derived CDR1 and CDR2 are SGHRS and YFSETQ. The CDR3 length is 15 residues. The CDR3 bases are TGCGCTAGCAGCTTGAGGGGTCAGAACACCGGGGAGCTGTTTTTT. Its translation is CASSLRGQNTGELFF.

Written as DNA, the CDR3 is TGTGCCAGCAGCTCCCACAGGGGGCAGGGCAATCAGCCCCAGCATTTT. Encoded protein: CASSSHRGQGNQPQHF. The chain recombines TRBV7-2 with TRBJ1-5; 9 bases match TRBD1. The CDR3 is made up of 16 amino acids. The V gene's germline CDR1 is SGHTA and CDR2 FQGNSA. V lost 4 bases and J lost 2; bases outside the gene matches: 6.

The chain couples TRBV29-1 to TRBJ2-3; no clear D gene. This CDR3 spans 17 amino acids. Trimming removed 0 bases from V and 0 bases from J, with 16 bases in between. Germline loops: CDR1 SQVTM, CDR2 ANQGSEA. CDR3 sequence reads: CSVEDLNSFSSTDTQYF. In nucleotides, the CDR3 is TGCAGCGTTGAAGATCTTAACAGTTTTTCTAGCACAGATACGCAGTATTTT.